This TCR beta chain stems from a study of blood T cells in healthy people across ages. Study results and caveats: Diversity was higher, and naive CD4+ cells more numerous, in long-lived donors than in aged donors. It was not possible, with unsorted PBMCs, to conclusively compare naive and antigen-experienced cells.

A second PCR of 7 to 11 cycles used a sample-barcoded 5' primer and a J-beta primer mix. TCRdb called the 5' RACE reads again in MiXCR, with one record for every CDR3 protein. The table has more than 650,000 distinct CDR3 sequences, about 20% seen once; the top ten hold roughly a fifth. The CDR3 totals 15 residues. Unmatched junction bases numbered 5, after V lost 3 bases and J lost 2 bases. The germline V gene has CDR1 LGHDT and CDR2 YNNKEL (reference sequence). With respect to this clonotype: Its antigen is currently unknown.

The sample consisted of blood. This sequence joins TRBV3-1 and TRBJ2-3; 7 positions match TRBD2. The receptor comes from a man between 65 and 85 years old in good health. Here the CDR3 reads CASSQRAGHTDTQYF. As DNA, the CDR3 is TGTGCCAGCAGCCAGAGAGCGGGGCACACAGATACGCAGTATTTT.